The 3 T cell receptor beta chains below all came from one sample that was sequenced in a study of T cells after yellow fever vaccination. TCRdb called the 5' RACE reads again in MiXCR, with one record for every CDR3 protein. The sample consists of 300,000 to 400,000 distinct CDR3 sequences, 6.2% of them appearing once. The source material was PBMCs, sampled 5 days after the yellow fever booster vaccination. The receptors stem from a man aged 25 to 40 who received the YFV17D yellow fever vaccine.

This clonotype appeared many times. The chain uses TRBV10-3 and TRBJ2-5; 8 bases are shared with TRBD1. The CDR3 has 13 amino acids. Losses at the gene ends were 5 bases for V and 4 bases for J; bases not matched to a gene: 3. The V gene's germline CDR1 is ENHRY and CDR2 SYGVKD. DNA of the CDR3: TGTGCCATCAGTATAGGACAGGGAGAGACCCAGTACTTC. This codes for CAISIGQGETQYF.

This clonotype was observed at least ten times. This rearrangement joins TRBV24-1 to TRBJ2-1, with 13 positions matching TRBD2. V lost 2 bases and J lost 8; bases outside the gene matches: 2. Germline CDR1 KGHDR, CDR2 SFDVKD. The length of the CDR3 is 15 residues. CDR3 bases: TGTGCCACCAGTGATTGGACTAGCGGGAGCGATGAGCAGTTCTTC. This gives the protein CATSDWTSGSDEQFF.

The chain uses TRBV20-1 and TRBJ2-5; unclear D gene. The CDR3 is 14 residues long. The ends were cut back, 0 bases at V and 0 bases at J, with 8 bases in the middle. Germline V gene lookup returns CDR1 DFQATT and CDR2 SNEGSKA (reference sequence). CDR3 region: CSAREPANQETQYF. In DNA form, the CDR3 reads TGCAGTGCTAGAGAACCGGCAAACCAAGAGACCCAGTACTTC.